This T cell receptor (beta chain) was retrieved from a study of T-cell memory formation after mild COVID-19. Study outcomes and limitations: CD4+ clones that contracted lay mainly in CM and EM; CD8+ ones lay in EMRA. The appearance of some responding clones in pre-infection memory suggested that cross-reactive memory joined.

5'RACE, which relied on constant-segment primers, yielded TCR alpha and TCR beta cDNA libraries carrying sample barcodes and UMIs. Via MiXCR, TCRdb re-called the 5' RACE reads, giving one row per CDR3 protein. The sample shows 340,000 or so distinct CDR3 sequences, over 10% of them seen only once. The sample holds a few counts of this clonotype. What it binds is not known. This CDR3 contains 15 residues. Germline CDR1 and CDR2: SGHRS and YFSETQ. V dropped 4 bases and J dropped 1 base, with 14 bases sitting between them. This chain connects TRBV5-1 to TRBJ1-1, with a weak D call TRBD1 (5 bases). The TCR originated in a man aged 18 to 30 who had mild COVID-19 (a few samples of this study predate the infection). Cell type and time point are not known. Sequencing input: PBMCs or a T cell subset sorted from them (not recorded which). The chain's CDR3 is CASSPTWGPNTEAFF. CDR3 sequence (DNA): TGCGCCAGCAGCCCAACTTGGGGCCCGAACACTGAAGCTTTCTTT.